This section outlines one T cell receptor (beta chain) sequence together with its context. Its antigen is as yet unknown. The sample is drawn from a study of shared clonotypes between healthy human individuals. Clones were read by immunoSEQ multiplex PCR, and TCRdb kept only the in-frame ones, dropping some. The sample lists about 1.1 million clones; roughly 74% were seen once. The split of CD4+ cells yielded CD45RA+ naive and CD45RA-negative memory subsets. Trimming left V 3 bases short and J 7 bases short, with 16 bases between. CDR1 and CDR2 (germline): ENHRY, SYGVKD. The CDR3 consists of 14 residues. Study results and limitations: How much donors shared clonotypes was expected to be affected by sequencing depth. It was observed that 5% to 6.5% of naive CD4 clonotypes were shared across a few donors.

The material sequenced was memory CD4+ T cells from PBMCs. Specified subset: CD45RA-negative fraction. The genes are TRBV10-3 and TRBJ2-7; D remains ambiguous. The clonotype comes from a man aged 18 to 35 in good health. Some clones in this sample may be carry-over from other donors' samples. The CDR3 sequence is CAISDPTRFVEQYF. CDR3 DNA: TGTGCCATCAGTGACCCCACCAGGTTTGTGGAGCAGTACTTC.